Below are 20 T cell receptor beta chains sequenced from a single sample in a study of CD8+CD57+ T cells in acquired aplastic anemia. CDR3 and TCR beta VDJ profiling relied on a genomic DNA template. From the reads, TCRdb called clonotypes with MiXCR, one entry per CDR3 protein. The table shows approximately 270,000 distinct CDR3 sequences, with about 56% occurring only once. The sample consisted of sorted CD4+, CD8+, or CD8+CD57+ T cells (not recorded which) from PBMCs. These receptor sequences come from a human donor with severe aplastic anemia or a healthy control (not recorded which).

This clonotype came up a few times. This sequence joins TRBV20-1 and TRBJ2-7; D uncertain. From germline, CDR1 is DFQATT and CDR2 SNEGSKA (reference sequence). The CDR3 consists of 14 residues. The V end was cut by 3 bases, the J end by 0 bases, with 12 bases between. In DNA form, the CDR3 reads TGCAGTGCTAGTCCGGGCTTTGGCTCCTACGAGCAGTACTTC. It encodes CSASPGFGSYEQYF.

The chain joins TRBV7-2 to TRBJ1-2; D remains ambiguous. Trimming removed 5 bases from V and 8 bases from J, with 12 bases in between. The CDR3 has 12 amino acids. Germline V gene lookup returns CDR1 SGHTA and CDR2 FQGNSA. CDR3 bases: TGTGCCAGCAGCAGCGAGGGATGGGGCTACACCTTC. Translating gives CASSSEGWGYTF. The full variable domain, its missing parts supplied by reference TRBV7-2 and TRBJ1-2, is GAGVSQSPSNKVTEKGKDVELRCDPISGHTALYWYRQSLGQGLEFLIYFQGNSAPDKSGLPSDRFSAERTGGSVSTLTIQRTQQEDSAVYLCASSSEGWGYTFGSGTRLTVV.

The chain uses TRBV29-1 and TRBJ1-2, with TRBD1 as a possible D gene (5 bases). The CDR3 sequence is 14 residues long. Germline V gene sequence: CDR1 SQVTM, CDR2 ANQGSEA. With 1 base removed from V and 5 bases from J, the gap between germline ends came to 14 bases. CDR3 coding DNA: TGCAGCGTTGAAGGACGGGGGAAAGGGTATGGCTACACCTTC. Its translation: CSVEGRGKGYGYTF.

This clonotype was found many times. This chain links TRBV5-1 with TRBJ1-1; D may be TRBD1 (6 bases). CDR1 SGHRS and CDR2 YFSETQ come from the germline V gene. Trimming cost V 2 bases and J 2 bases, with 19 bases left between them. CDR3 length: 17 amino acids. DNA for the CDR3: TGCGCCAGCAGCTTTGGGGCCGGGACACCTACTAACACTGAAGCTTTCTTT. Translating it yields CASSFGAGTPTNTEAFF.

About this clonotype: A read error may account for a junction end that differs from germline. The rearrangement joins TRBV11-3 to TRBJ1-5; TRBD1 is a possible D gene (6 bases). The length of the CDR3 is 17 residues. Germline CDR1 reads SGHNT; CDR2 reads YENEEA. The CDR3 region has the DNA TGTGTCAGCAGCTTAGGGACGGGGGGCCCGAGCAATCAGCCCCAGCATTTT. Its translation: CVSSLGTGGPSNQPQHF.

This clonotype appeared many times. This chain joins TRBV20-1 and TRBJ2-7; D assignment may be TRBD1 or TRBD2 (5 bases each). There are 15 residues in the CDR3. Germline CDR1 DFQATT, CDR2 SNEGSKA (reference sequence). Trimming took 2 bases from V and 0 from J, leaving 14 bases between them. The CDR3 DNA is TGCAGTGCTAGAACACCGGGACGGAGCTCCTACGAGCAGTACTTC. Protein: CSARTPGRSSYEQYF.

The table lists this clonotype with a few counts. The genes are TRBV24-1 and TRBJ2-2; D unresolved. CDR1 is KGHDR and CDR2 is SFDVKD in the germline V gene. Trimming took off 6 bases at V and 6 bases at J, with 10 bases between the two ends. The CDR3 runs 13 residues. The CDR3 DNA reads as TGTGCCACCAGTCCTCCTTGGGCCGGGGAGCTGTTTTTT. Translating it yields CATSPPWAGELFF.

V gene TRBV9 combines with J gene TRBJ1-1; D is uncertain. Trimming removed 0 bases at V and 3 bases at J, with 6 bases between. Germline CDR1 and CDR2: SGDLS and YYNGEE. The CDR3 has 13 residues. DNA of the CDR3: TGTGCCAGCAGCGTAGCGGGATACACTGAAGCTTTCTTT. It translates to CASSVAGYTEAFF.

This clonotype was seen many times. The rearrangement uses TRBV5-4 and TRBJ2-7, with 14 bases matching TRBD2. The trim removed 9 bases at V and 3 bases at J, leaving 8 bases unmatched. Germline lookup yields CDR1 SGHNT and CDR2 YYREEE (reference sequence). The CDR3 is 15 amino acids. CDR3 sequence (DNA): TGTGCCACCCGGACTAGCGGGGGGAAATTCTACGAGCAGTACTTC. This codes for CATRTSGGKFYEQYF.

This chain links TRBV19 with TRBJ2-7; the D gene is possibly TRBD2 (7 bases). CDR1 is LNHDA, CDR2 SQIVND, per germline (reference sequence). The V gene lost 11 bases and the J gene lost 0 bases, with 17 bases spanning the gap. The CDR3 contains 14 residues. The CDR3 protein is CASHRGAGSYEQYF. The CDR3 region has the DNA TGTGCCTCCCACCGGGGGGCGGGCTCCTACGAGCAGTACTTC. Complete variable domain (other parts from reference TRBV19 and TRBJ2-7): DGGITQSPKYLFRKEGQNVTLSCEQNLNHDAMYWYRQDPGQGLRLIYYSQIVNDFQKGDIAEGYSVSREKKESFPLTVTSAQKNPTAFYLCASHRGAGSYEQYFGPGTRLTVT.

This clonotype was seen many times. This rearrangement joins TRBV5-1 to TRBJ2-3; TRBD2 matches at 9 bases. This CDR3 region has 16 residues. The J segment lost 0 bases and the V segment lost 2 bases, leaving 4 bases of the junction unmatched. Germline CDR1 and CDR2: SGHRS and YFSETQ. CDR3 DNA sequence: TGCGCCAGCAGCTTCTTAGCGGGGGATAGCACAGATACGCAGTATTTT. This sequence encodes CASSFLAGDSTDTQYF.

The chain is built from TRBV5-6 and TRBJ2-5, with TRBD1 matching 9 bases. This CDR3 region has 13 residues. Trimming cost V 5 bases and J 5 bases; bases outside gene matches: 4. Germline CDR1 and CDR2: SGHDT and YYEEEE. In DNA form, the CDR3 reads TGTGCCAGCAGACAGGGACAGGGTGAGACCCAGTACTTC. It is translated as CASRQGQGETQYF. Using reference TRBV5-6 and TRBJ2-5 for the parts outside the CDR3, the full variable domain is DAGVTQSPTHLIKTRGQQVTLRCSPKSGHDTVSWYQQALGQGPQFIFQYYEEEERQRGNFPDRFSGHQFPNYSSELNVNALLLGDSALYLCASRQGQGETQYFGPGTRLLVL.

This clonotype was counted ten times or more. This chain connects TRBV20-1 to TRBJ1-5; a possible D gene is TRBD1 (5 bases). The germline CDR1 and CDR2 sequences are DFQATT and SNEGSKA (reference sequence). Trimming stripped 5 bases from V and 0 bases from J, with 23 bases between. CDR3 size: 18 residues. The CDR3 DNA sequence: TGCAGTGCTTACCTACCGGGACGACAAGGCTATAGCAATCAGCCCCAGCATTTT. It translates to CSAYLPGRQGYSNQPQHF.

This chain links TRBV7-3 with TRBJ2-5; 9 bases agree with TRBD2. The germline gives CDR1 SGHTA, CDR2 FQGTGA. The CDR3 is 16 amino acids. V trimming: 3 bases; J trimming: 4 bases; junction bases outside the gene matches: 9. CDR3 residues: CASSFLVAGEGETQYF. In nucleotides, the CDR3 is TGTGCCAGCAGCTTCTTGGTAGCGGGGGAAGGAGAGACCCAGTACTTC.

Comment on this clonotype: A read error may produce the germline difference seen at one junction end. The chain couples TRBV15 to TRBJ1-4, with 9 nucleotides matching TRBD1. The CDR3 loop spans 13 amino acids. CDR1 and CDR2 from the germline V gene are LNHNV and YYDKDF (reference sequence). CDR3 sequence (DNA): TGTGCCACCAGCAGGGACAGGGGTTTGGGGACTCTTTTT. Translated: CATSRDRGLGTLF.

The chain couples TRBV7-9 to TRBJ2-7, with D unclear. Per the germline V gene, CDR1 is SEHNR and CDR2 is FQNEAQ (reference sequence). Trimming cost V 5 bases and J 3 bases, with 17 bases left between them. The CDR3 loop spans 15 amino acids. The DNA for the CDR3 is TGTGCCAGCAGCGGGCCTGCACGGGCTCACTACGAGCAGTACTTC. Protein: CASSGPARAHYEQYF.

On this clonotype: A read error may account for a junction end that differs from germline. The chain is built from TRBV20-1 and TRBJ2-4; 8 bases fit TRBD1. CDR1 is DFQATT, CDR2 SNEGSKA, per germline (reference sequence). The CDR3 is 19 amino acids. CDR3 DNA sequence: TGCAGTGCTAGAGGTACCGACAGGGGAGCTGGGACGGCCAAAAGCATTCAGTACTTC. Translated, it gives CSARGTDRGAGTAKSIQYF.

This chain connects TRBV29-1 to TRBJ1-2, with D maybe TRBD1 (6 bases). The germline CDR1 and CDR2 sequences are SQVTM and ANQGSEA. V was pared by 4 bases and J by 2 bases, with 11 bases between. The CDR3 is 13 amino acids. DNA of the CDR3: TGCAGCGTTGCGGACAGCTCAAACTATGGCTACACCTTC. This encodes CSVADSSNYGYTF. Based on the CDR3 plus reference TRBV29-1 and TRBJ1-2, the full variable domain is SAVISQKPSRDICQRGTSLTIQCQVDSQVTMMFWYRQQPGQSLTLIATANQGSEATYESGFVIDKFPISRPNLTFSTLTVSNMSPEDSSIYLCSVADSSNYGYTFGSGTRLTVV.

The chain has TRBV7-9 and TRBJ1-1; 8 bases line up with TRBD1. Germline CDR1 SEHNR, CDR2 FQNEAQ (reference sequence). The CDR3 loop spans 18 amino acids. J lost 3 bases, V lost 5 bases, and 17 bases had no gene match. The CDR3 DNA sequence: TGTGCCAGCAGCCCCTCGGACAGGGAAATGGTTCGTGACACTGAAGCTTTCTTT. This translates into CASSPSDREMVRDTEAFF. The full variable domain, rest sourced from reference TRBV7-9 and TRBJ1-1, is DTGVSQNPRHKITKRGQNVTFRCDPISEHNRLYWYRQTLGQGPEFLTYFQNEAQLEKSRLLSDRFSAERPKGSFSTLEIQRTEQGDSAMYLCASSPSDREMVRDTEAFFGQGTRLTVV.

The rearrangement links TRBV10-3 to TRBJ1-6, with TRBD1 identical over 10 bases. There are 15 residues in the CDR3. V was clipped by 6 bases and J by 9 bases; unmatched bases: 8. Germline assignment: CDR1 ENHRY and CDR2 SYGVKD. Here the CDR3 reads CAIREGQGHSSPLHF. CDR3 nucleotides: TGTGCCATCAGGGAGGGACAGGGGCACAGTTCACCCCTCCACTTT.